This T cell receptor (beta chain) was captured in a study of glioma-infiltrating T cells after dendritic cell vaccination. Amplification used 60 V beta primers and 13 J beta primers. TCRdb keeps only in-frame clones here, not all; method: immunoSEQ multiplex PCR. Among around 10,000 clones, more than 75% were seen once, and the ten largest hold about 38%. The germline V gene has CDR1 SEHNR and CDR2 FQNEAQ (reference sequence). This CDR3 is 15 amino acids long. Trimming left V 1 base short and J 6 bases short, with 15 bases between. This clone was found a few times. Documented time point: after dendritic cell vaccination, including at tumor progression/relapse. No glioblastoma patient carried an isocitrate dehydrogenase mutation.

Specimen: blood, collected after dendritic cell vaccination. The gene calls are TRBV7-9 and TRBJ1-1; D possibly corresponds to TRBD1 (5 bases). The source of this sequence is a human donor with glioblastoma. The CDR3 is CASSLVAREAAEAFF. The CDR3 coding sequence is TGTGCCAGCAGCTTAGTCGCCAGGGAGGCGGCTGAAGCTTTCTTT.